This T cell receptor (beta chain) was recorded in a study of T cells after yellow fever vaccination. Notes on the study in general: Peaking faster, on day 5 versus 15, the secondary response was nonetheless weaker.

The CDR3 covers 13 residues. CDR1 DFQATT and CDR2 SNEGSKA come from the germline V gene (reference sequence). V dropped 3 bases and J dropped 4 bases, with 10 bases sitting between them. This clonotype was observed a few times. The target antigen is unknown. TCRdb itself ran the 5' RACE reads through MiXCR, one entry per CDR3 protein. Of hundreds of thousands of distinct CDR3 sequences listed, around 12% are singletons. The V and J genes are TRBV20-1 and TRBJ2-1; no clear D. The receptor was isolated from a man aged 25 to 40 who received the YFV17D yellow fever vaccine. Sample: PBMCs, taken on the day of the yellow fever booster vaccination. The CDR3 is CSASSYQYNEQFF. For the CDR3, the DNA is TGCAGTGCTAGTAGTTATCAGTACAATGAGCAGTTCTTC.